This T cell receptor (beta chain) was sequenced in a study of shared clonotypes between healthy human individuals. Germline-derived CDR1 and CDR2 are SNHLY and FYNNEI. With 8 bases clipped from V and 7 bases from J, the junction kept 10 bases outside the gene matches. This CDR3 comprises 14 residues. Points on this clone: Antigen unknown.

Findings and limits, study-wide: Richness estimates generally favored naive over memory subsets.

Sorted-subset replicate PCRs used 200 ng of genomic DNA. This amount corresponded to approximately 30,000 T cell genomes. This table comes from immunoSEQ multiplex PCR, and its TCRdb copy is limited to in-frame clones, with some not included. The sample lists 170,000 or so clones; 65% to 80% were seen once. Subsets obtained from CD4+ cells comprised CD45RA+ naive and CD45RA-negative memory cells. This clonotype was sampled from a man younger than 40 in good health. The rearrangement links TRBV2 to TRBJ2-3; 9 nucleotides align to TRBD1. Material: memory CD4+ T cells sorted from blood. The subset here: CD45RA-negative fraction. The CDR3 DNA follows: TGTGCCAGCGGAGAGGGGACAGGGTCGCATACGCAGTATTTT. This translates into CASGEGTGSHTQYF.